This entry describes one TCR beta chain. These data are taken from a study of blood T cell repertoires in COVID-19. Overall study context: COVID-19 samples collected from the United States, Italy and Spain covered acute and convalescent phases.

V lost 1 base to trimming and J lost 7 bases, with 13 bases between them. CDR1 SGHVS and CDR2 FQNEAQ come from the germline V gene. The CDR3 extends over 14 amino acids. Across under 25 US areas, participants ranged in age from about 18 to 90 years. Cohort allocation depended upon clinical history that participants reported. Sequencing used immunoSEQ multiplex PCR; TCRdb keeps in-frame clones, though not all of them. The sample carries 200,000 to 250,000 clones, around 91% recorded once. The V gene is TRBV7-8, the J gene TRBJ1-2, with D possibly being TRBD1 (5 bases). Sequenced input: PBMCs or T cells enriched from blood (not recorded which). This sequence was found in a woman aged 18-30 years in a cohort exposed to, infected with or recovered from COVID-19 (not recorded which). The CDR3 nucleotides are TGTGCCAGCAGCTTAGAACGGGAGGGACGTGGCTACACCTTC. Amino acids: CASSLEREGRGYTF.